This T cell receptor (beta chain) was observed in a study of cytomegalovirus exposure and HLA in healthy donors. Notes on the study in general: In a later analysis, HLA-associated beta chains showed higher expansion and lower generation probabilities than comparable chains. Association of a missense DCLRE1C variant with TCR beta V- and J-gene trimming was reported in a later analysis. In a later analysis, the majority of CMV-associated beta chains seemingly showed HLA restriction.

Use of 60 Vbeta and 13 Jbeta primers characterized the PCR. Repertoires were generated with immunoSEQ multiplex PCR, while TCRdb's copy carries only in-frame clones and drops some. The table has 150,000 to 200,000 clones, roughly 87% seen once. Of note for this clone: Antigen unknown.

CDR1 is SGHDT, CDR2 YYEEEE, per germline. This CDR3 is built from 14 residues. The germline V and J ends were trimmed by 0 bases and 1 base, with 6 bases remaining between them. Sequencing used PBMCs. This chain links TRBV5-6 with TRBJ2-3; perhaps TRBD2 as D (6 bases). The sequence came from a girl in the first two years of life in good health and CMV-seronegative. Written as DNA, the CDR3 is TGTGCCAGCAGCTTGGCGGGAGGCACAGATACGCAGTATTTT. Amino acids: CASSLAGGTDTQYF.